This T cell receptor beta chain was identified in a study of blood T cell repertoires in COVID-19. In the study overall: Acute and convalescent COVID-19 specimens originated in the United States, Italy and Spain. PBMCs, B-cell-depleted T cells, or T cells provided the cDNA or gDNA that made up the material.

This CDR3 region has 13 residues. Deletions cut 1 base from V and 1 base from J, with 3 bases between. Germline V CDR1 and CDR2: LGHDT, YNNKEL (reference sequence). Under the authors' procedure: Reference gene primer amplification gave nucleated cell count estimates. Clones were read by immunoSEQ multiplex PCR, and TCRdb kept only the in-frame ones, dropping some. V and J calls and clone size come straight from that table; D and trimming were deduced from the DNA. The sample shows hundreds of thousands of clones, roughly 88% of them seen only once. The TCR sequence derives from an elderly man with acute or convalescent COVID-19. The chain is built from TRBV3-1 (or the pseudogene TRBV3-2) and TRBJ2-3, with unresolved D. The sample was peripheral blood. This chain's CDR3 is CASSQVGTDTQYF. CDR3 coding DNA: TGTGCCAGCAGCCAAGTAGGCACAGATACGCAGTATTTT.